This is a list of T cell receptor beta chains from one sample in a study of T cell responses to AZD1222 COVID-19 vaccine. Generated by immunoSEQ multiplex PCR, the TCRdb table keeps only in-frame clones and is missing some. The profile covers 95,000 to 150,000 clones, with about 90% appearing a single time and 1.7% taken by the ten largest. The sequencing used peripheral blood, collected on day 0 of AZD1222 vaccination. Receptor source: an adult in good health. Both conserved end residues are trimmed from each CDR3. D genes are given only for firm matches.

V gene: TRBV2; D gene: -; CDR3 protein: ASRILASGTDTQY
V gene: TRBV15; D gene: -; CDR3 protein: ATSRDLGGIAH
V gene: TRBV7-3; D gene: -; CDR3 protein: ASSRPGTEAF
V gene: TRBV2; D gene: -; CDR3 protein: ASSEASGALFNTGELF
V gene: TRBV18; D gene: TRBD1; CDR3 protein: ASSQLPGQGNPNIQY
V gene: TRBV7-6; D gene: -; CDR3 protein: ASSPLRGRDTDTQY
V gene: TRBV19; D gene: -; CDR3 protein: ASSTQGGDAF
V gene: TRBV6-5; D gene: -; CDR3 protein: ASSSRGGNSPLH
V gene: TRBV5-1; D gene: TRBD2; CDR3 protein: ASSLMGGGAEEQF
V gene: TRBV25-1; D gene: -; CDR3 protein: ASRTAGVDTQY
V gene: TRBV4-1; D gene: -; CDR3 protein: ASSQEAGSYGYT